The subject of this entry is one T cell receptor beta chain. TCRdb keeps only in-frame clones here, not all; method: immunoSEQ multiplex PCR. The top ten hold about 4% of the sample, which has 300,000 to 400,000 clones, 65% to 90% seen once. The sample comes from a study of blood T cell repertoires in COVID-19. Material: PBMCs or T cells enriched from blood (not recorded which). This receptor was obtained from a woman between 40 and 55 years old with acute COVID-19.

The CDR3, as DNA: TGTGCCAGCAGTCTAGGGAGACCTCTCTACAATGAGCAGTTCTTC. It encodes CASSLGRPLYNEQFF. The chain carries TRBV27 and TRBJ2-1; perhaps TRBD2 as D (5 bases). Trimming cost V 5 bases and J 3 bases, with 14 bases left between them. Looked up from germline, CDR1 is MNHEY and CDR2 is SMNVEV (reference sequence). This CDR3 is 15 amino acids long.